Below, 12 T cell receptor beta chains from the same sample are listed, as sequenced in a study of blood T cells in healthy people across ages (dated by TCRdb to the mid-2010s). Receptor libraries were prepared by 5' RACE. Sequenced using an Illumina HiSeq 2500. The second PCR ran for roughly 6 to 11 cycles and used a J-beta primer mix along with a sample-barcoded 5' primer. The public reads were quality trimmed at Q25 with fastp and then assembled into clones with MiXCR by TCRdb, keeping productive beta chains. When rows share a CDR3 protein, they turn into one entry using the most common DNA and genes. Within this sample are about 1,400,000 distinct CDR3 sequences, with approximately 60% of them counted one time only. The ten biggest clones cover approximately 7% of the sample. Sequenced material: blood. The receptors here all came from a man aged 18-30 years in good health.

In this sample, this clonotype turned up a few times. J is TRBJ2-5 and V is TRBV2, with 8 bases matching TRBD2. CDR1 is SNHLY and CDR2 is FYNNEI in the germline V gene. J lost 4 bases, V lost 5 bases, and 9 bases had no gene match. This CDR3 has 15 residues. Written as DNA, the CDR3 is TGTGCCAGCAGTCTCCCCGGGACTAGGGTAGAGACCCAGTACTTC. Its translation is CASSLPGTRVETQYF.

The chain's CDR3 is CASSLARMNYEQYF. Here the CDR3 DNA reads TGTGCCAGCAGCTTAGCCAGGATGAACTACGAGCAGTACTTC. The chain has TRBV11-1 and TRBJ2-5; D unclear. The J call may be in error: the DNA end matches TRBJ2-7 better. CDR3 size: 14 residues. Germline V gives CDR1 SGHAT, CDR2 FQDESV (reference sequence).

The genes are TRBV4-3 and TRBJ2-7; D is unclear. In germline, CDR1 is LGHNA, CDR2 YSLEER. This CDR3 has 15 residues. V was clipped by 0 bases and J by 2 bases, with 11 bases between them. Here the CDR3 DNA reads TGCGCCAGCAGCCAAGACCCACAGATAACCTACGAGCAGTACTTC. Residues: CASSQDPQITYEQYF.

There are a few counts of this clonotype. The rearrangement links TRBV29-1 to TRBJ1-2, with D possibly being TRBD1 (6 bases). The CDR3 consists of 13 residues. The germline V gene has CDR1 SQVTM and CDR2 ANQGSEA. V lost 7 bases, J lost 1 base, and 13 bases lay in between. The CDR3 DNA reads TGCAGCGGGAACCAGGGGAATAACTATGGCTACACCTTC. Protein product: CSGNQGNNYGYTF.

The chain carries TRBV3-1 and TRBJ1-1; D call uncertain. The length of the CDR3 is 15 residues. CDR1 and CDR2 (germline): LGHDT, YNNKEL (reference sequence). V shed 0 bases and J shed 1 base, with 9 bases lying between them. CDR3 DNA sequence: TGTGCCAGCAGCCAAGATCCCAGTCGGAACACTGAAGCTTTCTTT. Translation gives CASSQDPSRNTEAFF.

The CDR3 nucleotides are TGTGCCAGCAGCCAAGATATTTACAGACTACCGAGCTCCTATAATTCACCCCTCCACTTT. Protein sequence: CASSQDIYRLPSSYNSPLHF. The rearrangement links TRBV14 to TRBJ1-6, with unresolved D. There are 20 residues in the CDR3. Trimming cost V 0 bases and J 0 bases, with 18 bases left between them. Looked up from germline, CDR1 is SGHDN and CDR2 is FVKESK.

J is TRBJ1-1 and V is TRBV20-1; D may be TRBD1 (6 bases). The CDR3 is made up of 14 amino acids. CDR1 is DFQATT and CDR2 is SNEGSKA in the germline V gene (reference sequence). V was pared by 4 bases and J by 6 bases, with 18 bases between. The CDR3 spells CSATAGQGSPEAFF. CDR3 in DNA: TGCAGTGCTACCGCCGGGCAGGGGAGTCCTGAAGCTTTCTTT.

The genes are TRBV6-1 and TRBJ2-1; TRBD1 is a possible D gene (5 bases). The CDR3 covers 13 residues. With 10 bases removed from V and 8 bases from J, the gap between germline ends came to 18 bases. Germline CDR1 and CDR2: MNHNS and SASEGT. The CDR3 sequence: CATPSLGDHEQFF. The CDR3 DNA follows: TGTGCCACCCCATCTTTAGGGGATCATGAGCAGTTCTTC.

A few counts support this clonotype. The J gene is TRBJ2-7, the V gene TRBV28; a possible D gene is TRBD2 (5 bases). The CDR3 is 15 residues long. Trimming stripped 1 base from V and 1 base from J, with 11 bases between. CDR1 MDHEN and CDR2 SYDVKM come from the germline V gene. In nucleotides, the CDR3 is TGTGCCAGCAGTTTATTTGGCGGGCCGTCCTACGAGCAGTACTTC. Its protein product is CASSLFGGPSYEQYF.

This clonotype showed up just a few times. J is TRBJ2-3 and V is TRBV15; D is undetermined. Germline V gives CDR1 LNHNV, CDR2 YYDKDF (reference sequence). The CDR3 runs to 16 residues. Trimming stripped 0 bases from V and 2 bases from J, with 12 bases between. The CDR3, as DNA: TGTGCCACCAGCAGAGATCGTCCAGCAGTCACAGATACGCAGTATTTT. It translates to CATSRDRPAVTDTQYF.

This chain connects TRBV7-2 to TRBJ2-7, with D possibly called TRBD1 or TRBD2 (5 bases each). The end of the DNA is better explained by TRBJ2-4, so the J call may be wrong. This CDR3 is 13 amino acids long. Germline V gives CDR1 SGHTA, CDR2 FQGNSA. This CDR3 reads CASSLGRENIQYF. The CDR3 nucleotides are TGTGCCAGCAGCTTAGGCAGGGAGAACATTCAGTACTTC.

The rearrangement uses TRBV25-1 and TRBJ2-1; possibly TRBD2 for D (6 bases). Between the trimmed V and J ends, which lost 6 bases and 4 bases, there was a span of 16 bases. CDR1 and CDR2 from the germline V gene are MGHDK and SYGVNS. The CDR3 has 15 amino acids. CDR3: CASSHSASEYNEQFF. CDR3 in DNA: TGTGCCAGCAGCCACTCGGCTAGCGAATACAATGAGCAGTTCTTC.